What follows are 18 T cell receptor beta chains derived from one specimen sequenced in a study of T cells after yellow fever vaccination. TCRdb ran MiXCR on the 5' RACE reads and lists one entry per CDR3 protein. The repertoire includes around 590,000 distinct CDR3 sequences, 9% to 15% of them detected once, and approximately 15% sits in the top ten. Sequencing used PBMCs, obtained on the day of the yellow fever booster vaccination. The receptor set was obtained from a man aged 25 to 40 who received the YFV17D yellow fever vaccine.

The chain joins TRBV7-6 to TRBJ2-1; D unclear. V lost 1 base and J lost 12, with 13 bases in between. The germline CDR1 and CDR2 sequences are SGHVS and FNYEAQ. The CDR3 spans 13 residues. The CDR3 reads CASSLGAAPVQFF. CDR3 DNA: TGTGCCAGCAGCTTAGGGGCTGCCCCCGTGCAGTTCTTC.

The chain recombines TRBV29-1 with TRBJ2-7, with D unresolved. Trimming removed 1 base from V and 1 base from J, with 14 bases in between. The germline V gene has CDR1 SQVTM and CDR2 ANQGSEA. The length of the CDR3 is 15 residues. The CDR3 loop reads CSVEVGRDSSYEQYF. DNA for the CDR3: TGCAGCGTTGAAGTCGGAAGGGATTCGTCCTACGAGCAGTACTTC.

This clonotype turned up a few times. J is TRBJ1-1 and V is TRBV6-1, with D hard to call. The CDR3 covers 13 residues. The V gene lost 11 bases and the J gene lost 4 bases, with 17 bases spanning the gap. From germline, CDR1 is MNHNS and CDR2 SASEGT. CDR3 in DNA: TGTGCCGCTCCAGAGGCGAGTTTCACTGAAGCTTTCTTT. Translated: CAAPEASFTEAFF.

This chain uses TRBV7-2 with TRBJ2-5; D call uncertain. The ends were cut back, 5 bases at V and 4 bases at J, with 14 bases in the middle. Germline CDR1 and CDR2: SGHTA and FQGNSA. The CDR3 is 14 residues long. The CDR3: CASSPLGGVETQYF. The CDR3 DNA reads TGTGCCAGCAGCCCGCTCGGCGGAGTAGAGACCCAGTACTTC.

This clonotype was recorded only once. The chain joins TRBV9 to TRBJ2-1; unclear D gene. V was cut by 0 bases and J by 9 bases, with 13 bases left in between. This CDR3 contains 14 residues. Germline V CDR1 and CDR2: SGDLS, YYNGEE. The DNA for the CDR3 is TGTGCCAGCAGCGTAGGCGGCAGCTCCGGTGAGCAGTTCTTC. Translated: CASSVGGSSGEQFF. The entire variable domain, with the rest obtained from reference TRBV9 and TRBJ2-1, is as follows: DSGVTQTPKHLITATGQRVTLRCSPRSGDLSVYWYQQSLDQGLQFLIQYYNGEERAKGNILERFSAQQFPDLHSELNLSSLELGDSALYFCASSVGGSSGEQFFGPGTRLTVL.

This clonotype was seen a few times. The chain carries TRBV6-1 and TRBJ2-7; the match to TRBD2 covers 12 bases. Looked up from germline, CDR1 is MNHNS and CDR2 is SASEGT. The CDR3 sequence is 14 residues long. Trimming took 6 bases from V and 3 from J; bases not matched to a gene: 3. The DNA of the CDR3 is TGTGCCAGCAGAGAGACTAGCGGGAGCTACGAGCAGTACTTC. Its translation is CASRETSGSYEQYF.

This clonotype appeared a few times. This chain connects TRBV7-6 to TRBJ2-1, with 7 bases fitting TRBD2. With 2 bases clipped from V and 4 bases from J, the junction kept 5 bases outside the gene matches. Germline CDR1 SGHVS, CDR2 FNYEAQ. The CDR3 length is 15 residues. The chain's CDR3 is CASSLLREAYNEQFF. The CDR3 region has the DNA TGTGCCAGCAGCTTACTCCGGGAGGCATACAATGAGCAGTTCTTC.

CDR3 nucleotide sequence: TGCAGTGCTACCACCGGGACGGAACAAGAGACCCAGTACTTC. This encodes CSATTGTEQETQYF. The rearrangement joins TRBV20-1 to TRBJ2-5; D tentatively fits TRBD1 or TRBD2 (5 bases each). Germline values: CDR1 DFQATT, CDR2 SNEGSKA (reference sequence). Deletions cut 4 bases from V and 2 bases from J, with 14 bases between. CDR3 length: 14 residues.

In DNA, the CDR3 is TGCAGTGCTAAATTAGCGGGAGGGCCCGGGGAGCTGTTTTTT. It specifies CSAKLAGGPGELFF. The chain has TRBV20-1 and TRBJ2-2, with TRBD2 matching 11 bases. This CDR3 has 14 residues. Germline V gene data show CDR1 as DFQATT and CDR2 as SNEGSKA (reference sequence). The V gene end was trimmed by 4 bases and the J gene end by 6 bases; junction bases not matched to a gene: 4.

This chain's CDR3 is CASGGPSTAVNYGYTF. The CDR3 nucleotides are TGCGCCAGCGGGGGCCCTTCGACAGCCGTTAACTATGGCTACACCTTC. The rearrangement links TRBV10-2 to TRBJ1-2; D is perhaps TRBD1 (6 bases). The CDR3 runs 16 residues. The germline V and J ends were trimmed by 8 bases and 1 base, with 20 bases remaining between them. In germline, CDR1 is WSHSY, CDR2 SAAADI.

The table lists this clonotype with a few counts. The genes are TRBV12-5 and TRBJ1-3; D unresolved. There are 13 residues in the CDR3. Germline CDR1 and CDR2: LGHNT and FRNRAP. Trimming took 7 bases from V and 4 from J, leaving 11 bases between them. In nucleotides, the CDR3 is TGTGCTAGTGCTCAGACGGAAGGAAACACCATATATTTT. Protein sequence: CASAQTEGNTIYF.

This clonotype was detected only a few times. This chain links TRBV5-6 with TRBJ2-7, with D perhaps TRBD2 (6 bases). V was clipped by 5 bases and J by 1 base, with 13 bases between them. The CDR3 runs 14 residues. CDR1 and CDR2 from the germline V gene are SGHDT and YYEEEE. CDR3 bases: TGTGCCAGCAGGCCGGGACTTGCATCCTACGAGCAGTACTTC. It codes for CASRPGLASYEQYF. Combining the CDR3 with reference TRBV5-6 and TRBJ2-7 gives the whole variable domain DAGVTQSPTHLIKTRGQQVTLRCSPKSGHDTVSWYQQALGQGPQFIFQYYEEEERQRGNFPDRFSGHQFPNYSSELNVNALLLGDSALYLCASRPGLASYEQYFGPGTRLTVT.

This clonotype turned up a few times. As DNA, the CDR3 is TGCAGTGCTCCGGCGCGGCGGGGGGGTGCCTACAATGAGCAGTTCTTC. Protein: CSAPARRGGAYNEQFF. The chain is built from TRBV20-1 and TRBJ2-1; 9 nucleotides match TRBD2. CDR3 length equals 16 residues. V was clipped by 5 bases and J by 2 bases; unmatched bases: 10. CDR1 and CDR2 from the germline V gene are DFQATT and SNEGSKA (reference sequence).

Comments on this clonotype: At one end the junction does not follow the germline gene, possibly because of a read error. This sequence joins TRBV25-1 and TRBJ2-4; D is uncertain. In germline, CDR1 is MGHDK, CDR2 SYGVNS. This CDR3 contains 15 residues. The CDR3 DNA reads TGTGCCAGCAGTGATCCCCGGACGGCCTCTTTCATTCGGTACTTC. Protein product: CASSDPRTASFIRYF.

This clonotype was counted a few times. The chain combines TRBV7-9 with TRBJ2-3, with unresolved D. In germline, CDR1 is SEHNR, CDR2 FQNEAQ (reference sequence). This CDR3 region has 16 residues. V shed 5 bases and J shed 2 bases, with 17 bases lying between them. In DNA, the CDR3 is TGTGCCAGCAGCCCGCAGATTGGCGGAGTCACAGATACGCAGTATTTT. This encodes CASSPQIGGVTDTQYF.

J is TRBJ2-1 and V is TRBV5-1; 8 bases agree with TRBD2. V lost 4 bases, J lost 5 bases, and 5 bases stayed unmatched. The germline CDR1 and CDR2 sequences are SGHRS and YFSETQ. This CDR3 is built from 14 residues. CDR3 amino acids: CASSRGGTNNEQFF. CDR3 nucleotides: TGCGCCAGCAGCCGCGGGGGGACAAACAATGAGCAGTTCTTC.

This clonotype was counted only a few times. The V and J genes are TRBV29-1 and TRBJ2-7; no definite D call. The CDR3 is made up of 13 amino acids. Germline CDR1 is SQVTM and CDR2 is ANQGSEA. Deletions cut 0 bases from V and 4 bases from J, with 10 bases between. CDR3 in amino acids: CSVEEKNPYEQYF. DNA for the CDR3: TGCAGCGTTGAAGAAAAGAACCCTTACGAGCAGTACTTC.

This chain connects TRBV29-1 to TRBJ1-1, with unresolved D. Per germline, CDR1 SQVTM and CDR2 ANQGSEA. The CDR3 loop spans 12 amino acids. V lost 4 bases and J 1 base, leaving 7 bases between the germline ends. The chain's CDR3 is CSVGRRNTEAFF. The CDR3 coding sequence is TGCAGCGTTGGGAGGAGGAACACTGAAGCTTTCTTT.